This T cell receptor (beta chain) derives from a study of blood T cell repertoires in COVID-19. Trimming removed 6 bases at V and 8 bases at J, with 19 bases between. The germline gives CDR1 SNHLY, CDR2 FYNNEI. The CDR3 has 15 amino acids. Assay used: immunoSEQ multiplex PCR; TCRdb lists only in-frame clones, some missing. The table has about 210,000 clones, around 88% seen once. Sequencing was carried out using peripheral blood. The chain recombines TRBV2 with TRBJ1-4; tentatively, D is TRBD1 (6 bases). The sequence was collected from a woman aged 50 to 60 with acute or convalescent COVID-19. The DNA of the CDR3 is TGTGCCAGCAGCGTATTACGGGGGGCGAACGAAAAACTGTTTTTT. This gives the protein CASSVLRGANEKLFF.